A selection of T cell receptor beta chains follows, all from one sample in a study of T cells after yellow fever vaccination. TCRdb analysed the 5' RACE reads with MiXCR anew, one entry per CDR3 protein. The sample has approximately 300,000 distinct CDR3 sequences, roughly 8.7% seen once. The input for sequencing was PBMCs, taken on the day of the first yellow fever vaccination. The receptors come from a man aged 18 to 35 who received the YFV17D yellow fever vaccine. Both conserved end residues are trimmed from each CDR3. Size values are once, few and many counts, or a class for expanded clones, and some rows have none.

abundance	j_gene	v_gene	CDR3aa
.	TRBJ1-4	TRBV2	AGTRTGANEKLF
.	TRBJ2-7	TRBV5-1	ASRGIPGTDSSYEQY
few	TRBJ2-5	TRBV15	ATSRTGDRVKETQY
many	TRBJ2-1	TRBV4-3	ASSPSGGPYNEQF
few	TRBJ1-5	TRBV9	ASSVDPGGNQPQH
few	TRBJ2-1	TRBV7-8	ASSQGLRLREQF
.	TRBJ2-6	TRBV21-1	ASSKGGETGANVLT
.	TRBJ2-5	TRBV3-1	ASSRLAGLGETQY
.	TRBJ2-1	TRBV20-1	SAWDGYNEQF
few	TRBJ2-5	TRBV5-1	ASSLTYMETQY
.	TRBJ2-7	TRBV7-2	ASSRDRFYEQY
.	TRBJ2-4	TRBV4-2	ALERGLAKNIQY
.	TRBJ1-5	TRBV4-1	ASSPRTDSNQPQH
few	TRBJ1-4	TRBV9	ASSVGKGSTNEKLF
.	TRBJ1-2	TRBV6-2/TRBV6-3	ASGQGFGYGYT
many	TRBJ1-1	TRBV20-1	SARDAGQGHYAEAF
few	TRBJ2-3	TRBV5-1	ASSFRTFSTDTQY
.	TRBJ1-2	TRBV6-5	ASSYSGEVNYGYT
.	TRBJ2-1	TRBV6-1	ASRTGGKYNEQF
.	TRBJ2-2	TRBV5-1	ASTPRTSEAGELF
few	TRBJ2-5	TRBV5-1	ASSLGTGGNQETQY
few	TRBJ1-4	TRBV7-6	ASSPTTGPNEKLF
.	TRBJ2-2	TRBV12-3/TRBV12-4	ASSPGRFGELF
few	TRBJ1-1	TRBV4-1	ASSRILRKTDTEAF
many	TRBJ2-1	TRBV4-2	ASSQDSPGAYNEQF
.	TRBJ1-5	TRBV27	ASSPRGRNQPQH
.	TRBJ1-1	TRBV7-9	ASSAPGTANTEAF
.	TRBJ2-2	TRBV27	ASMGSNTGELF
few	TRBJ1-5	TRBV4-1	ASSQGLVEQPQH
few	TRBJ2-3	TRBV5-4	ASSLELAGSTDTQY
.	TRBJ2-3	TRBV3-1	ASRWRGATDTQY
many	TRBJ2-5	TRBV3-1	ASRRRGMETQY
.	TRBJ2-6	TRBV9	ASSVSSWRGPSSGANVLT
few	TRBJ2-5	TRBV19	ATGGTRETQY
many	TRBJ2-2	TRBV4-1	ASSQAFRGGRASGELF
.	TRBJ2-1	TRBV24-1	ATSDLLGSYNEQF
.	TRBJ2-1	TRBV27	ASSLLTSGGARGNEQF
few	TRBJ1-1	TRBV25-1	ASSPVTGMNTEAF
.	TRBJ1-4	TRBV5-6	ASSSTGAGTNEKLF
.	TRBJ2-6	TRBV7-2	ASSLPPLSGANVLT
.	TRBJ1-5	TRBV12-3/TRBV12-4	ASSSVPGTGAYSNQPQH
many	TRBJ2-3	TRBV4-1	ASSSGLPTDTQY
few	TRBJ1-5	TRBV20-1	SARGTGVHGGQPQH
many	TRBJ1-2	TRBV29-1	SVEDGFGNYGYT
few	TRBJ2-5	TRBV20-1	SARMGRGQETQY
few	TRBJ2-1	TRBV11-2	ASSLPWVSNEQF
.	TRBJ2-1	TRBV19	ASAQGWNEQF
few	TRBJ2-5	TRBV11-2	ASTPSEIQEYQETQY
few	TRBJ1-3	TRBV4-3	ASSQASGNTIY
many	TRBJ2-1	TRBV4-3	ASSQGANQAYNEQF
many	TRBJ2-1	TRBV5-1	ASSSLGDEQF
many	TRBJ1-2	TRBV7-2	ASSREGSLDSNYGYT
few	TRBJ2-1	TRBV9	ASSGGNSGYNEQF
many	TRBJ2-7	TRBV7-8	ASSNRQGPTYEQY
few	TRBJ1-5	TRBV20-1	SANQTVGLNQPQH
once	TRBJ1-6	TRBV19	ASRKTGAAPLH
few	TRBJ2-1	TRBV5-1	ASSSQGAVSNEQF
few	TRBJ1-2	TRBV29-1	SVRQVYGYT
few	TRBJ2-7	TRBV11-2	ASSPRTGRLGQY
.	TRBJ2-3	TRBV6-2/TRBV6-3	ASSYWGGVTDTQY